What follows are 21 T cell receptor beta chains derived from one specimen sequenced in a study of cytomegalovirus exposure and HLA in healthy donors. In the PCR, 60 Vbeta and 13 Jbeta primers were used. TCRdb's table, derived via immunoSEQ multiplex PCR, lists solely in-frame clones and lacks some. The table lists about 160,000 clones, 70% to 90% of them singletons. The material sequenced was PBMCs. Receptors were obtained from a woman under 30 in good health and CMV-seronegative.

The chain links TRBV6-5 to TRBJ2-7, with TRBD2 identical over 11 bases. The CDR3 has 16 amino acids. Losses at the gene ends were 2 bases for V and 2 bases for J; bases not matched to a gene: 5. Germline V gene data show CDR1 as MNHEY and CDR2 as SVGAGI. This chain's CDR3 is CASSYGGTSGAYEQYF. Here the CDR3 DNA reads TGTGCCAGCAGTTACGGAGGGACTAGCGGAGCCTACGAGCAGTACTTC.

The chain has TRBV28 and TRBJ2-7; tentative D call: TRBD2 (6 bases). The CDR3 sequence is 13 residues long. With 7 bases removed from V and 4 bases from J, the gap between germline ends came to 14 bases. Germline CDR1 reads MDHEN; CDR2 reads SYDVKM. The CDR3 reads CASKVAEGYEQYF. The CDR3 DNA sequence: TGTGCCAGCAAAGTGGCGGAGGGGTACGAGCAGTACTTC. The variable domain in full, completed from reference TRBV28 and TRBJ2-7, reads DVKVTQSSRYLVKRTGEKVFLECVQDMDHENMFWYRQDPGLGLRLIYFSYDVKMKEKGDIPEGYSVSREKKERFSLILESASTNQTSMYLCASKVAEGYEQYFGPGTRLTVT.

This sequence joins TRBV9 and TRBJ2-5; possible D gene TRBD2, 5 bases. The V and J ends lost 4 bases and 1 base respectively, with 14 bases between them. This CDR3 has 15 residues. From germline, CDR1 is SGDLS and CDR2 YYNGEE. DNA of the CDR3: TGTGCCAGCAGCCCCGGAGGTGCCGCCCAAGAGACCCAGTACTTC. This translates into CASSPGGAAQETQYF.

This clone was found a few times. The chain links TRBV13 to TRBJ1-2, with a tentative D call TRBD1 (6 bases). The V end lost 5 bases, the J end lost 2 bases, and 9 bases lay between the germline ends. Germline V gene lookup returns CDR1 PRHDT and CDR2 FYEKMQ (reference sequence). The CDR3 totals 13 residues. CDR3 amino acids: CASSLRGNYGYTF. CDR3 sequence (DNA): TGTGCCAGCAGCCTAAGGGGGAACTATGGCTACACCTTC.

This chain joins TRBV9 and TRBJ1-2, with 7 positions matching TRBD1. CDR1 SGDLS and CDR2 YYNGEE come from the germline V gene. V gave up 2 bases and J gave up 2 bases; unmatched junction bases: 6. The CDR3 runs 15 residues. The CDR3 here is CASSVGTELNYGYTF. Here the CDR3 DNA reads TGTGCCAGCAGCGTCGGGACAGAACTCAACTATGGCTACACCTTC. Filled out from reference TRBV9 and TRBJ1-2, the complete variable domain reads DSGVTQTPKHLITATGQRVTLRCSPRSGDLSVYWYQQSLDQGLQFLIQYYNGEERAKGNILERFSAQQFPDLHSELNLSSLELGDSALYFCASSVGTELNYGYTFGSGTRLTVV.

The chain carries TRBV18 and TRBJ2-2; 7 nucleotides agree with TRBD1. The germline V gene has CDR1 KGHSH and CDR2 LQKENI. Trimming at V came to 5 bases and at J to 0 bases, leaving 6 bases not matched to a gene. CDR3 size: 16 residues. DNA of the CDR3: TGTGCCAGCTCATCGACAGGGCGGCCGAACACCGGGGAGCTGTTTTTT. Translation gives CASSSTGRPNTGELFF.

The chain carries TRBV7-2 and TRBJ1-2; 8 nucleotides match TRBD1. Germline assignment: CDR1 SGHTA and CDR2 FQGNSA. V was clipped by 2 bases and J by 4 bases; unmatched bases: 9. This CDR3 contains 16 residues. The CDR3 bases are TGTGCCAGCAGCTTAAACACAGGGGGAAGGAGCTATGGCTACACCTTC. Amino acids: CASSLNTGGRSYGYTF.

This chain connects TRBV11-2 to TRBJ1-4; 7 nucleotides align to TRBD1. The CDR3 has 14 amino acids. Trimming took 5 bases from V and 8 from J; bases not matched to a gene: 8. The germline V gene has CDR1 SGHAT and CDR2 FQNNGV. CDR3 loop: CASSLRGLGEKLFF. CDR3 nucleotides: TGTGCCAGCAGCCTCAGGGGGTTGGGGGAAAAACTGTTTTTT.

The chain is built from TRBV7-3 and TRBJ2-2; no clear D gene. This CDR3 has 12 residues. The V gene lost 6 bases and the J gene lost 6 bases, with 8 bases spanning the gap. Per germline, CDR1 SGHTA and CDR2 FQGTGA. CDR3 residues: CASRREAGELFF. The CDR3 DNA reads TGTGCCAGCAGACGAGAAGCCGGGGAGCTGTTTTTT. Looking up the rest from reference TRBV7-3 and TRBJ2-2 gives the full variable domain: GAGVSQTPSNKVTEKGKYVELRCDPISGHTALYWYRQSLGQGPEFLIYFQGTGAADDSGLPNDRFFAVRPEGSVSTLKIQRTERGDSAVYLCASRREAGELFFGEGSRLTVL.

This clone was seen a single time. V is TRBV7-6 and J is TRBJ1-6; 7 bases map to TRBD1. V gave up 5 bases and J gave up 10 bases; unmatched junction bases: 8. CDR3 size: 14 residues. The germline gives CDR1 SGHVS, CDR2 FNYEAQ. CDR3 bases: TGTGCCAGCAGCCCCCGGGACAGTAACTCACCCCTCCACTTT. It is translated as CASSPRDSNSPLHF.

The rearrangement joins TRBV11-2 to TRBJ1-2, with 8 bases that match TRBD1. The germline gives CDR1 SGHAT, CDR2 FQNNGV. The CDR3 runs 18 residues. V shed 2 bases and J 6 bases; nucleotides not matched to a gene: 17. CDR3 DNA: TGTGCCAGCAGCTTAAACGTGTGGGTGACAGGGGTAAAAGATGGCTACACCTTC. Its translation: CASSLNVWVTGVKDGYTF. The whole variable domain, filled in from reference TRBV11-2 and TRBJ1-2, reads EAGVAQSPRYKIIEKRQSVAFWCNPISGHATLYWYQQILGQGPKLLIQFQNNGVVDDSQLPKDRFSAERLKGVDSTLKIQPAKLEDSAVYLCASSLNVWVTGVKDGYTFGSGTRLTVV.

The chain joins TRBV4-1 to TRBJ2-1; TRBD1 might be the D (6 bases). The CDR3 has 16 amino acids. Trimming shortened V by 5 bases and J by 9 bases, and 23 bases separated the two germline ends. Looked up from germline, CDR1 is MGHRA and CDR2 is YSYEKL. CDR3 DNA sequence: TGCGCCAGCAGCACCGGACAGACTGGGGGACGTGCTGAGCAGTTCTTC. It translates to CASSTGQTGGRAEQFF.

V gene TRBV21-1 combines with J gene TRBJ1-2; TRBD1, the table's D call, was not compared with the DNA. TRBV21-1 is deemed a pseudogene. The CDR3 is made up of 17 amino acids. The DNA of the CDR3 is TGTGCCAGCAGCACCAGGACAGGGCTTAAACTATCCTATGGCTACACCTTC. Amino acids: CASSTRTGLKLSYGYTF.

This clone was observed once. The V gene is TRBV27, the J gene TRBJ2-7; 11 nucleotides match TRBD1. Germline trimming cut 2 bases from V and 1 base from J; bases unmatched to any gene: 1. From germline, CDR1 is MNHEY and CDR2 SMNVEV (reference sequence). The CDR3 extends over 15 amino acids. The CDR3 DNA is TGTGCCAGCAGTTTAGGGACAGGGGGTTCCTACGAGCAGTACTTC. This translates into CASSLGTGGSYEQYF.

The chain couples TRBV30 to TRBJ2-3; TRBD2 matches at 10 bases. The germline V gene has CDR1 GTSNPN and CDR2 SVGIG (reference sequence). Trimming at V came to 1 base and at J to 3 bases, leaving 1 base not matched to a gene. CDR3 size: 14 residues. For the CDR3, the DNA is TGTGCCTGGAGTGGGACTAGCGGAACAGATACGCAGTATTTT. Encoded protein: CAWSGTSGTDTQYF.

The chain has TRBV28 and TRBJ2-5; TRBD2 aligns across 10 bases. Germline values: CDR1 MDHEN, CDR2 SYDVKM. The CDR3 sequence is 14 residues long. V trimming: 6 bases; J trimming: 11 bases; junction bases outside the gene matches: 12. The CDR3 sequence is CASSPSSSGRAQYF. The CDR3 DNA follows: TGTGCCAGCAGCCCCTCCTCTAGCGGGAGAGCACAGTACTTC.

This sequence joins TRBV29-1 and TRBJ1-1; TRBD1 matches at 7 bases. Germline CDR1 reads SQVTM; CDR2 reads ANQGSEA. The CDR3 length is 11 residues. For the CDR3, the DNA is TGCAGTGAGGGGGCGCAGGGAAGGGCTTTCTTT. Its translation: CSEGAQGRAFF.

The CDR3 bases are TGTGCCAGCAGTGACGGACACGGAAGCACAGATACGCAGTATTTT. Amino acid sequence: CASSDGHGSTDTQYF. The chain uses TRBV6-4 and TRBJ2-3, with a weak D call TRBD1 (5 bases). This CDR3 spans 15 amino acids. Trimming stripped 2 bases from V and 0 bases from J, with 9 bases between. Germline V gene sequence: CDR1 MRHNA, CDR2 SNTAGT.

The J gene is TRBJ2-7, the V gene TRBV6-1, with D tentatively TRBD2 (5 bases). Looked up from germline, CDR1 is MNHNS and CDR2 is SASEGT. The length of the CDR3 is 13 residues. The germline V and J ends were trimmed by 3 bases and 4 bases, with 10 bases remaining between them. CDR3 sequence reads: CASSESSWYEQYF. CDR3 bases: TGTGCCAGCAGTGAGTCTAGCTGGTACGAGCAGTACTTC.

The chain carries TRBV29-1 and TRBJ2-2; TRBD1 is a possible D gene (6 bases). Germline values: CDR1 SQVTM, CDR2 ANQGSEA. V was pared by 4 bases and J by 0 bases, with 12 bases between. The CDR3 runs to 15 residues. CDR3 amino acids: CSVVAQGTNTGELFF. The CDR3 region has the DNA TGCAGCGTTGTGGCGCAGGGGACGAACACCGGGGAGCTGTTTTTT.

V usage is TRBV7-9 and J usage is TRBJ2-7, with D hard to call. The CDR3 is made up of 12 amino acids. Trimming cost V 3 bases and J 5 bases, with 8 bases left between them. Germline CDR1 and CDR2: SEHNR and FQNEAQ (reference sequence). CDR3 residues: CASSLALDEQYF. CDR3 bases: TGTGCCAGCAGCTTGGCTCTGGACGAGCAGTACTTC. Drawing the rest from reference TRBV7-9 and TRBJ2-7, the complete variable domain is DTGVSQNPRHKITKRGQNVTFRCDPISEHNRLYWYRQTLGQGPEFLTYFQNEAQLEKSRLLSDRFSAERPKGSFSTLEIQRTEQGDSAMYLCASSLALDEQYFGPGTRLTVT.